This is a list of T cell receptor beta chains from one sample in a study of Ad26.COV2.S vaccination and SARS-CoV-2 variants. Repertoires were generated with immunoSEQ multiplex PCR, while TCRdb's copy carries only in-frame clones and drops some. Among about 350,000 clones, roughly 94% were seen once, and the ten largest hold about 3.8%. This material consisted of peripheral blood, taken after recovery from COVID-19. These receptors were obtained from a human donor who had recovered from COVID-19. Both conserved end residues are part of each CDR3. A D gene is named only where the DNA matches it firmly. Clone size is shown for a subset of rows, as once, few, many or a class of expanded clone.

j_call | clone_size | v_call | d_call | cdr3_nt | cdr3_aa
TRBJ1-2 | . | TRBV2 | . | TGTGCCAGCATCCTAACGGAGAGGCAGTCTAACTATGGCTACACCTTC | CASILTERQSNYGYTF
TRBJ2-3 | . | TRBV9 | . | TGTGCCAGCAGCGTAGAGGTGGCAGATACGCAGTATTTT | CASSVEVADTQYF
TRBJ2-7 | . | TRBV3-1/TRBV3-2 | . | TGTGCCAGCAGCCAAGAGTCCCGCGAGCAGTACTTC | CASSQESREQYF
TRBJ1-5 | . | TRBV5-3 | . | TGTGCCAGAAGCTTGGATTTGGGGGGATGGCAGCCCCAGCATTTT | CARSLDLGGWQPQHF
TRBJ1-3 | . | TRBV7-9 | TRBD1 | TGTGCCAGCAGCACGACAGGGGGCCTTAATCCTGGAAACACCATATATTTT | CASSTTGGLNPGNTIYF
TRBJ1-1 | . | TRBV5-6 | . | TGTGCCAGCAGCTCGAGGGACACTGAAGCTTTCTTT | CASSSRDTEAFF
TRBJ1-2 | . | TRBV12-3/TRBV12-4 | . | TGTGCCAGCAGCGAGGGACGGAATTATGGCTACACCTTC | CASSEGRNYGYTF
TRBJ1-2 | . | TRBV29-1 | TRBD1 | TGCAGCACTACCGGGACAGGGTACGGCTACACCTTC | CSTTGTGYGYTF
TRBJ2-5 | . | TRBV4-2 | . | TGTGCCAGCAGCCAAGACGCCGGGACCCAGTACTTC | CASSQDAGTQYF
TRBJ1-5 | . | TRBV27 | . | TGTGCCAGCAGTCTAACCCGACACCACAATCAGCCCCAGCATTTT | CASSLTRHHNQPQHF
TRBJ1-1 | . | TRBV5-5 | . | TGTGCCAGCAGCGCGGGACGGTGGGGGTCTTCGGACGGGGCTGAAGCTTTCTTT | CASSAGRWGSSDGAEAFF
TRBJ2-1 | . | TRBV27 | . | TGTGCCAGCAGTAAAACAGGGTTTGGTGAGCAGTTCTTC | CASSKTGFGEQFF
TRBJ1-1 | . | TRBV20-1 | . | TGCAGTGCTAGGGGGTTCACTGAAGCTTTCTTT | CSARGFTEAFF
TRBJ1-1 | . | TRBV5-4 | . | TGTGCCAGCAGCGTCCTCGGGGTCACTGAAGCTTTCTTT | CASSVLGVTEAFF
TRBJ2-3 | . | TRBV5-1 | TRBD1 | TGCGCCAGCAGCCCAAGGGGGGGACAGGGCGTAGATACGCAGTATTTT | CASSPRGGQGVDTQYF
TRBJ1-1 | . | TRBV19 | . | TGTGCCAGTAGTATCACCGAGAACACTGAAGCTTTCTTT | CASSITENTEAFF
TRBJ2-1 | once | TRBV27 | TRBD2 | TGTGCCAGCAGTGGAGCGGGGGTGGACTACAATGAGCAGTTCTTC | CASSGAGVDYNEQFF
TRBJ2-1 | . | TRBV5-6 | TRBD2 | TGTGCCAGCAGCTTGAGTCTAGCGGGGTACAGCTCCTACAATGAGCAGTTCTTC | CASSLSLAGYSSYNEQFF
TRBJ2-5 | . | TRBV2 | . | TGTGCCAAATTGGACAGCCAGGGTGGAGAGACCCAGTACTTC | CAKLDSQGGETQYF
TRBJ2-1 | . | TRBV5-1 | . | TGCGCCAGCAGCCAGGGACGGATCAATGAGCAGTTCTTC | CASSQGRINEQFF
TRBJ1-5 | . | TRBV6-5 | . | TGTGCCAGCAGTTCCCGCGGGGGTCAGCCCCAGCATTTT | CASSSRGGQPQHF
TRBJ2-3 | . | TRBV25-1 | . | TGTGCCAGCAGTGAATACGGGGGACACAACACAGATACGCAGTATTTT | CASSEYGGHNTDTQYF
TRBJ2-3 | . | TRBV4-3 | TRBD2 | TGCGCCAGCAGCCAAGAAGCTTTAGCGGGGGGGCCCACAGATACGCAGTATTTT | CASSQEALAGGPTDTQYF
TRBJ2-1 | . | TRBV2 | TRBD1 | TGTGCCAGCGGTGGGACAGTCTTCTACAATGAGCAGTTCTTC | CASGGTVFYNEQFF
TRBJ2-3 | . | TRBV6-5 | . | TGTGCCAGCAGCCCCTCGGGGGCAGATACGCAGTATTTT | CASSPSGADTQYF
TRBJ1-5 | . | TRBV12-3/TRBV12-4 | . | TGTGCCAGCAGTTTCACCGGCAATCAGCCCCAGCATTTT | CASSFTGNQPQHF
TRBJ1-2 | few | TRBV5-1 | TRBD1 | TGCGCCAGCAGCCGAACGGGGCTTGGACAGGGCTATGGCTACACCTTC | CASSRTGLGQGYGYTF
TRBJ1-6 | few | TRBV5-1 | TRBD1 | TGCGCCAGCAGCTCTACAGGGGGCGACTCACCCCTCCACTTT | CASSSTGGDSPLHF
TRBJ2-2 | . | TRBV5-4 | . | TGTGCCAGCAGCCAGAGAGGGGGGGCGGTCGGGGAGCTGTTTTTT | CASSQRGGAVGELFF
TRBJ2-4 | . | TRBV5-6 | . | TGTGCCAGCAGCTTGGGTGTAGCCAAAAACATTCAGTACTTC | CASSLGVAKNIQYF
TRBJ1-2 | . | TRBV5-1 | . | TGCGCCAGCAGCTCTCCCGGACAGAACTATGGCTACACCTTC | CASSSPGQNYGYTF
TRBJ2-1 | once | TRBV11-3 | . | TGTGCCAGCAGCTTAGTCGGCAGGGGAAACAATGAGCAGTTCTTC | CASSLVGRGNNEQFF
TRBJ2-7 | . | TRBV2 | TRBD1 | TGTGCCAGCAGTGAATCTTCTGGGACAGGGGACTACGAGCAGTACTTC | CASSESSGTGDYEQYF
TRBJ2-5 | . | TRBV5-4 | . | TGTGCCGCCCAGGGGGGCGCCACCATCCAAGAGACCCAGTACTTC | CAAQGGATIQETQYF
TRBJ2-7 | . | TRBV6-6 | . | TGTGCCAGCAGCCCTTACTACGAGCAGTACTTC | CASSPYYEQYF
TRBJ1-4 | . | TRBV7-9 | . | TGTGCCAGCAGCAAACAGGGCCTTCTGCCCTCTAATGAAAAACTGTTTTTT | CASSKQGLLPSNEKLFF
TRBJ2-2 | . | TRBV5-1 | TRBD1 | TGCGCCAGCAGACAGGCCGGACAGGGATTCGGCGGGGAGCTGTTTTTT | CASRQAGQGFGGELFF
TRBJ1-1 | once | TRBV5-4 | . | TGTGCCAGCAGCTTGGGGGGGCTGACGAACACTGAAGCTTTCTTT | CASSLGGLTNTEAFF
TRBJ1-1 | once | TRBV3-1/TRBV3-2 | TRBD1 | TGTGCCAGCAGCTCAGACCCGGGACAGGGGACTTTCTTT | CASSSDPGQGTFF
TRBJ2-1 | . | TRBV9 | TRBD1 | TGTGCCAGCAGCGTAGCTAACCGGGACAGCGGATCCTACAATGAGCAGTTCTTC | CASSVANRDSGSYNEQFF
TRBJ2-7 | . | TRBV5-6 | . | TGTGCCAGCAGCCCCCTGTCGGGGCAGTCCTACGAGCAGTACTTC | CASSPLSGQSYEQYF
TRBJ2-3 | . | TRBV5-4 | . | TGTGCCAGCAGCTTAGGGGGGGGCGGGGCAGATACGCAGTATTTT | CASSLGGGGADTQYF
TRBJ2-7 | . | TRBV7-6 | . | TGTGCCAGCAGCTTGAGGCAGCCCCCGGGCTCCTACGAGCAGTACTTC | CASSLRQPPGSYEQYF
TRBJ1-4 | . | TRBV7-2 | . | TGTGCCAGCAGCTTAGCGGGCTATGAAAAACTGTTTTTT | CASSLAGYEKLFF